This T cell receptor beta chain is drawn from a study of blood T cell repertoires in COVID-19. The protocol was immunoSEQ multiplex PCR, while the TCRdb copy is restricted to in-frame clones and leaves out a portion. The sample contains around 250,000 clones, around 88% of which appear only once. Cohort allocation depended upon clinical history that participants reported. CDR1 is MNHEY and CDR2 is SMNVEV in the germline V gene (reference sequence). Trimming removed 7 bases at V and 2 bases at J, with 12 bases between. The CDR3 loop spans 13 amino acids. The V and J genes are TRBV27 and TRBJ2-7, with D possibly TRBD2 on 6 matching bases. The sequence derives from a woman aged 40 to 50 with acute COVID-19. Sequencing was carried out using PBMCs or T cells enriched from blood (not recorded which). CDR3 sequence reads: CASKGDFPYEQYF. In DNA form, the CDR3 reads TGTGCCAGCAAAGGGGACTTTCCCTACGAGCAGTACTTC.